This TCR beta chain emerged from a study of blood T cell repertoires in COVID-19. Study overall: Samples of COVID-19 (acute and convalescent) were obtained from the United States, Italy and Spain. Sources were T cells, B-cell-depleted T cells, or PBMCs; the material itself was cDNA or gDNA.

Only in-frame clones appear in the TCRdb table, and some are missing; sequencing was by immunoSEQ multiplex PCR. This sample has about 110,000 clones, with approximately 84% found just once. The V end lost 7 bases, the J end lost 2 bases, and 14 bases lay between the germline ends. This CDR3 region has 13 residues. Germline CDR1 GTSNPN, CDR2 SVGIG (reference sequence). This sequence originates from a woman between 50 and 59 years old with acute or convalescent COVID-19. Sequencing was carried out using peripheral blood. V and J are TRBV30 and TRBJ1-2, with D unclear. The CDR3 sequence: CASNKQVNYGYTF. The CDR3 region has the DNA TGTGCCTCAAATAAGCAGGTCAACTATGGCTACACCTTC.